This T cell receptor (beta chain) was documented in a study of cytomegalovirus exposure and HLA in healthy donors. Whole-study context: Sequencing of 150 million to 200 million T cells in an earlier analysis found about 120 million unique TCR beta sequences. An early release of data contained about 85 million unique TCRs, which came from HLA-typed donors.

This CDR3 region has 16 residues. The J segment lost 3 bases and the V segment lost 1 base, leaving 10 bases of the junction unmatched. In germline, CDR1 is SQVTM, CDR2 ANQGSEA. Each donor was healthy, and each was a bone marrow donor. The PCR ran on 60 Vbeta and 13 Jbeta primers. Repertoires were generated with immunoSEQ multiplex PCR, while TCRdb's copy carries only in-frame clones and drops some. The sample records 70,000 or so clones, around 68% being singletons. The V and J genes are TRBV29-1 and TRBJ2-3, with 7 positions matching TRBD2. This sequence was found in a woman aged 25 to 39 in good health and CMV-seronegative. Sequencing used PBMCs. The CDR3 loop is CSVEGWGWGGTDTQYF. Here the CDR3 DNA reads TGCAGCGTTGAAGGCTGGGGGTGGGGGGGAACAGATACGCAGTATTTT.